This TCR beta chain was captured by sequencing in a study of cytomegalovirus exposure and HLA in healthy donors (dated by TCRdb to about 2017). A note on the overall study: In an earlier analysis of under 750 of the donors, under 300 Gb of sequence data and some 100 million unique TCR beta sequences from some 170 million T cells were reported. Roughly 290 gigabases of sequencing data and around 80 million unique TCR sequences made up an early release that covered several hundred HLA-typed donors. The genetic ancestry cluster associated with self-reported Caucasian donors included 65% to 90% of the roughly 380 genotyped donors. The study aimed to test whether signatures of past pathogen exposure could be identified by cataloging public T cell receptors. The study used immunosequencing to profile the T cell repertoires of under 700 subjects and linked those repertoires to cytomegalovirus serostatus. A separate validation cohort of 100 to 150 different subjects was used in addition to the 666-subject first cohort. To predict cytomegalovirus infection status, the study combined high-throughput TCR immunosequencing, statistical association of individual TCRs with disease status, and machine learning. A later analysis re-examined previously published TCR beta repertoires from over 500 donors and added high-resolution HLA genotyping to investigate patterns of TCR occurrence. The later analysis used no new phenotypic data to find candidate immune exposures, relying instead on TCR beta sequences and their occurrence across donors. An earlier analysis of several hundred of the donors applied high-throughput TCR beta sequencing to assess whether each TCR beta V gene segment acted as functional or pseudogenic. Donor age, sex, ethnicity and CMV serostatus were collected together with the repertoire data. In a later genetic analysis, genome-wide SNP genotypes for about three fifths of the roughly 670 donors were used, and that subset was treated as a discovery cohort. All discovery cohort repertoires had been generated on a single sequencing platform. Both class I and class II loci were covered by HLA typing, at four-digit resolution. The number of donors typed differed by locus, with 629-630 for A, B, C, DRB1 and DQB1, roughly 520 for DQA1, 600 to 610 for DPA1, and around 450 for DPB1. Four to six DR-DQ haplotypes were handled as single units for association and clustering, since linkage in the cohort was strong. Across 300 to 500 genotyped donors of the cohort, an average of approximately 220,000 unique TCR beta nucleotide sequences per donor were sequenced, and roughly 18% of those sequences were non-productive.

In this sample, this clone turned up a few times. The clone's antigen remains unknown. No base qualities exist here, and no much larger clone lies one base off it. Library method: the immunoSEQ multiplex PCR assay. A mixture of 60 forward primers for TCR Vbeta segments and 13 reverse primers for TCR Jbeta segments was used in the multiplex PCR. The CDR3 region of rearranged TCR beta genes was amplified from genomic DNA by a multiplex PCR assay. The Illumina HiSeq System was used to sequence the amplified TCR beta libraries as 87-base-pair reads. The original pipeline was this. A later analysis counted tens of millions of unique TCR beta chains across the 650 to 800 repertoires, and roughly 10 million of these chains were shared by at least two donors. Raw reads were error-corrected and collapsed into unique sequences by a nearest-neighbor algorithm in which closely related sequences were merged to remove PCR and sequencing errors. CDR3 sequences were aligned to IMGT reference sequences to assign V, D and J gene segments. For a sequence to be retained, at least a six-nucleotide match to both a V gene segment and a J gene segment was required. Rearrangements were classified as productive when the CDR3 lacked stop codons and remained in frame with V and J, and all other rearrangements were classified as non-productive. Following IMGT convention, CDR3 was defined as the stretch from the second conserved V-encoded cysteine to the conserved J-encoded phenylalanine. The earlier analysis of approximately 590 of the donors excluded any sequence lacking an unambiguous match to a single V gene segment. An earlier analysis of several hundred of the donors called V segments functional above 56.7% productive rearrangements and segregating when the between-donor standard deviation exceeded 5%. A statistical classification framework was built to diagnose cytomegalovirus status from the catalog of TCR beta chain sequences. In a later analysis, V and J genes were assigned by comparing TCR nucleotide sequences against IMGT/GENE-DB human TR gene sequences. In a later analysis, CDR3 sequences and most-parsimonious VDJ recombination scenarios were assigned using the TCRdist pipeline. A later analysis defined each TCR beta chain by its CDR3 amino acid sequence plus V-gene family, and excluded reads lacking a unique V-gene family. A later analysis removed 550 to 700 highly shared, low-generation-probability nucleotide sequences to deal with suspected cross-contamination and a sequencing artifact. For each public chain, a later analysis derived a clonal expansion index from normalized ranks of inferred template counts within each repertoire. A later analysis computed generation probabilities with a VDJ recombination model fitted to out-of-frame rearrangements, and checked the results against IGoR. In a later analysis, TCR-TCR, TCR-HLA and TCR-CMV co-occurrence was scored with hypergeometric tests, and a repertoire-size bias correction was applied to TCR pairs. A later analysis estimated false discovery rates by permuting HLA or CMV assignments 20 times. In a later analysis, co-occurring TCRs were grouped using DBSCAN, with TCRdist sequence similarity added in when clustering inside HLA-allele-positive subsets. For co-occurrence clustering, repertoires with fewer than 30,000 or more than 120,000 public chains were excluded, along with four or five repertoires with anomalous nucleotide sharing. TCRdb obtained this table from immuneACCESS and retained in-frame rearrangements with V and J assigned. These tables miss some clones; where compared with another copy, unresolved V genes account for less than half of the shortfall, and the remainder is unexplained. D and trimming were read from the DNA, whereas the V and J calls and clone size are those reported in that table. The table for this sample lists about 160,000 clones; 70% to 80% of them were counted only once. The biggest ten clones account for 0.95% to 1.5% of the sample.

The trim is 2 bases for V and 3 bases for J, with a gap of 8 bases between the germline ends. Spanning cysteine to phenylalanine, the CDR3 consists of 12 amino acids. The DNA shown is the 36-base CDR3, in frame from base 1. CDR1 and CDR2, per the germline V gene (reference sequence), are GTSNPN and SVGIG. Overall study outcomes, separate from this receptor: In a later analysis, TCR association rates were found to vary across HLA loci, with the most associated TCRs seen for DRB1 alleles and the fewest for HLA-C alleles. The classifier was reported to diagnose cytomegalovirus status with high specificity and sensitivity in both the original cohort and the validation cohort. Some IMGT-functional V segments, including TRBV6-2 and TRBV6-3, could not be distinguished by the 87-base-pair reads and were therefore excluded. While some public TCRs were present in many individuals, most TCR sequences turned up only very rarely across donors. Strong co-occurrence of HLA alleles, especially DR and DQ, made assigning TCR associations to individual alleles difficult. The cohort was sequenced for TCR beta chains only, and without alpha or paired-chain data the features that could be detected were limited. Because counts were too low, fewer than 20 rarely observed V segments, including chromosome 9 orphons, were excluded from the earlier analysis of around 640 of the donors. A cluster of highly shared sequence variants was judged likely to represent a technical artifact of the sequencing pipeline. A further reported finding was that TCR beta sequences accurately predicted the HLA-A and HLA-B alleles for most subjects in the first cohort. An association between a missense DCLRE1C variant and V-gene and J-gene trimming of TCR beta chains was found in a later genetic analysis and replicated in an independent cohort. Broadly in line with IMGT annotations, most TCR beta V segments showed up in productive rearrangements about 87% or about 30% of the time in an earlier analysis of several hundred of the donors. Correlated functional status among segregating V segments might be attributable to linkage disequilibrium, but an unknown experimental factor could not be ruled out. In a later analysis, several top co-occurrence clusters were reported to appear linked to parvovirus B19, influenza, CMV and Epstein-Barr virus. A later analysis associated roughly 17,000 TCR beta sequences with specific HLA alleles at a false discovery rate of 0.05. In vitro tests confirmed that three of the cytomegalovirus-associated TCR beta chains recognize cytomegalovirus antigens. In the study, roughly 160 TCR beta chains were listed as associated with cytomegalovirus. According to a later genetic analysis, donors in an Asian-associated ancestry cluster had fewer N-insertions in productive TCRs than the roughly 670-donor mean. The only immune exposure information available for the cohort was CMV serostatus. HLA typing was unavailable for some donors at each locus, so association tests used only the typed subset. Sequencing depth was assumed to be roughly uniform across donors in the presence/absence analyses, though that assumption may not hold. According to the authors, the approach could potentially be generalized to other disease states and immunological phenotypes. Compared with equally common non-associated chains, HLA-associated TCR beta chains in a later analysis were more clonally expanded and had lower generation probabilities. According to a later analysis, most CMV-associated TCR beta chains appeared to be HLA-restricted, and the HLA associations seemed to be driven largely by CMV exposure.

In total, fewer than 750 healthy bone marrow donors made up the cohort. All cohort members were sampled while nominally healthy, although unrecorded immune exposures were likely present. The donor tested CMV seronegative, placing the donor among the 352 seronegative members of the cohort. Each donor provided a peripheral blood sample, and peripheral blood mononuclear cells were used for TCR beta sequencing. Genomic DNA extraction from the blood cell samples was performed with the Qiagen DNeasy Blood Extraction Kit. This TCR came from a woman between 50 and 59 years old in good health and CMV-seronegative. The rearrangement combines TRBV30 with TRBJ2-7, with TRBD2 as a weak D call on 5 bases. Sample: PBMCs. The bases are TGTGCCTGGAGTACCGGGAACTACGAGCAGTACTTC. This yields the protein CAWSTGNYEQYF.